There are a few counts of the clone carrying this T cell receptor beta chain. Its antigen is unknown. The method was immunoSEQ multiplex PCR; TCRdb's version includes in-frame clones alone and lacks a portion of them. The table has about 67,000 clones, around 83% seen once. This sample is part of a study of OX40 agonist ivuxolimab in advanced cancers. The CDR3 totals 16 residues. Germline V gene data show CDR1 as SGHRS and CDR2 as YFSETQ. The V and J ends lost 0 bases and 8 bases, in that order; junction bases with no gene match: 6. Study-level findings and limits: Expanded clones tended on average to be more numerous among CD8+ T cells than CD4+.

The sequenced sample was CD4+ or CD8+ T cells sorted from blood, obtained in a trial of the OX40 agonist ivuxolimab. The clonotype was recovered from an adult with an advanced solid tumor such as melanoma, head and neck, liver or kidney cancer. V usage is TRBV5-1 and J usage is TRBJ1-6, with TRBD1 matching 9 bases. The CDR3 DNA reads as TGCGCCAGCAGCTTGGCCAGGGGACAGGGCTATTCACCCCTCCACTTT. It yields the protein CASSLARGQGYSPLHF. Drawing the rest from reference TRBV5-1 and TRBJ1-6, the complete variable domain is KAGVTQTPRYLIKTRGQQVTLSCSPISGHRSVSWYQQTPGQGLQFLFEYFSETQRNKGNFPGRFSGRQFSNSRSEMNVSTLELGDSALYLCASSLARGQGYSPLHFGNGTRLTVT.